This T cell receptor (beta chain) was profiled in a study of CD8 T cells in ankylosing spondylitis. The TCR beta libraries were generated through quantitative 5'-RACE incorporating molecular barcodes. TCRdb re-derived calls from the 5' RACE reads in MiXCR, one entry per CDR3 protein. The table records roughly 250,000 distinct CDR3 sequences, 8% to 9.5% of them present only once. The study's findings and limits: Disease-linked clones reportedly concentrated significantly in matched ankylosing spondylitis synovial fluid. Reports of some motif variants in reactive arthritis synovial fluid and blood predate this one.

This clonotype was counted at least ten times. No antigen is known for it. The CDR3 runs 13 residues. Germline assignment: CDR1 DFQATT and CDR2 SNEGSKA (reference sequence). V gave up 6 bases and J gave up 6 bases, with 17 bases separating them. The chain couples TRBV20-1 to TRBJ1-2, with D unresolved. The sequence came from a male donor with ankylosing spondylitis or in good health (not recorded which). Sequencing was performed on blood, either unsorted or a sorted T cell fraction (not recorded which). This CDR3 is CSASPGTVDGYTF. Written as DNA, the CDR3 is TGCAGTGCCAGCCCCGGAACGGTGGATGGCTACACCTTC.